Here is one T cell receptor beta chain with its context. Its antigen is still unknown. No per-base quality is available; no much larger clone lies one base away. Library preparation was by the immunoSEQ multiplex PCR assay. Imported from immuneACCESS, the table was reduced by TCRdb to in-frame sequences with V and J called. These copies leave out some clones; in studies compared against another copy, an unresolved V gene accounts for under half, and the cause of the remainder is not known. Here the sample has about 82,000 clones; 89% occur a single time. The leading ten clones occupy roughly 6.7% of the sample. This specimen belongs to a study of control samples from healthy donors and cancer patients (dated by TCRdb to the early 2020s). V and J are truncated by 1 base and 9 bases respectively, leaving an intervening sequence of 19 bases. CDR3 length: 14 amino acids, cysteine to phenylalanine. CDR3 DNA is the only sequence kept; it has 42 bases, read in frame from the first base. Based on the germline V gene (reference sequence), the CDR1 and CDR2 sequences are GTSNPN and SVGIG.

The chain links TRBV30 with TRBJ2-7; the D gene lacks a confident call. Sequencing was performed on blood. This receptor was taken from a man aged 45-60 years in good health. The encoded CDR3 is CAWSGVKSSSRQYF. The nucleotide sequence is TGTGCCTGGAGTGGGGTCAAAAGTTCCAGCCGGCAGTACTTC.